One and the same sample provided the 18 T cell receptor beta chains below, sequenced in a study of cytomegalovirus exposure and HLA in healthy donors. The study ran its PCR with 60 Vbeta and 13 Jbeta primers. TCRdb's table, derived via immunoSEQ multiplex PCR, lists solely in-frame clones and lacks some. The sample lists about 200,000 clones, 82% occurring once. The sample comprised PBMCs. The source is a woman aged 45-65 years in good health and CMV-seropositive.

The chain joins TRBV4-1 to TRBJ2-4; TRBD2 matches at 7 bases. After removal of 1 base from V and 4 bases from J, the junction contained 7 bases not matched to a gene. The CDR3 spans 16 residues. Germline assignment: CDR1 MGHRA and CDR2 YSYEKL. The CDR3 loop is CASSQALGGLKNIQYF. For the CDR3, the DNA is TGCGCCAGCAGCCAAGCCTTGGGAGGGTTAAAAAACATTCAGTACTTC.

The chain carries TRBV27 and TRBJ1-2; 9 nucleotides match TRBD1. After removal of 5 bases from V and 4 bases from J, the junction contained 8 bases not matched to a gene. Germline V lookup: CDR1 MNHEY, CDR2 SMNVEV (reference sequence). The length of the CDR3 is 15 residues. CDR3 in DNA: TGTGCCAGCAGTCCTAGACAGGGGGTAGGCTATGGCTACACCTTC. Protein sequence: CASSPRQGVGYGYTF.

The count of this clone is one. The J gene is TRBJ2-7, the V gene TRBV5-4; TRBD2 matches 7 bases. Germline values: CDR1 SGHNT, CDR2 YYREEE (reference sequence). V trimming: 2 bases; J trimming: 4 bases; junction bases outside the gene matches: 6. The CDR3 spans 14 residues. CDR3 in DNA: TGTGCCAGCAGCTTCCGCGGGAGTACATACGAGCAGTACTTC. It codes for CASSFRGSTYEQYF.

This rearrangement joins TRBV9 to TRBJ1-1; perhaps TRBD1 as D (5 bases). The CDR3 has 13 amino acids. Germline lookup yields CDR1 SGDLS and CDR2 YYNGEE. Trimming took off 4 bases at V and 5 bases at J, with 12 bases between the two ends. The chain's CDR3 is CASSPSRGTEAFF. In DNA form, the CDR3 reads TGTGCCAGCAGCCCCTCTCGGGGGACTGAAGCTTTCTTT.

The rearrangement uses TRBV19 and TRBJ2-1; TRBD2 matches 10 bases. Looked up from germline, CDR1 is LNHDA and CDR2 is SQIVND (reference sequence). J lost 2 bases, V lost 3 bases, and 1 base had no gene match. This CDR3 is built from 15 residues. In nucleotides, the CDR3 is TGTGCCAGTAGTATTAGCGGGGGGACCTACAATGAGCAGTTCTTC. Translating gives CASSISGGTYNEQFF.

This clone appeared once. The chain links TRBV5-1 to TRBJ2-2; D call uncertain. The V end was cut by 0 bases, the J end by 7 bases, with 4 bases between. Germline assignment: CDR1 SGHRS and CDR2 YFSETQ. The CDR3 spans 12 residues. In DNA, the CDR3 is TGCGCCAGCAGCTTGGACGGCGGGGAGCTGTTTTTT. Protein product: CASSLDGGELFF.

The chain recombines TRBV10-3 with TRBJ2-7; weak D call: TRBD2 (6 bases). Germline assignment: CDR1 ENHRY and CDR2 SYGVKD. The CDR3 runs 16 residues. Trimming shortened V by 0 bases and J by 2 bases, and 14 bases separated the two germline ends. The CDR3 spells CAISESLLAETYEQYF. The DNA of the CDR3 is TGTGCCATCAGTGAGTCCCTACTAGCAGAAACCTACGAGCAGTACTTC.

V and J are TRBV27 and TRBJ2-1, with 14 bases identical to TRBD2. V lost 9 bases to trimming and J lost 8 bases; unmatched junction nucleotides: 15. Germline assignment: CDR1 MNHEY and CDR2 SMNVEV (reference sequence). This CDR3 is 17 amino acids long. The CDR3 is CARPHRTSGRLRDEQFF. The CDR3, as DNA: TGTGCCAGACCTCACCGGACTAGCGGGAGGTTGCGGGATGAGCAGTTCTTC.

This sequence joins TRBV7-2 and TRBJ1-1; no clear D. Trimming left V 2 bases short and J 2 bases short, with 9 bases between. The CDR3 extends over 14 amino acids. The germline V gene has CDR1 SGHTA and CDR2 FQGNSA. The DNA of the CDR3 is TGTGCCAGCAGCTTACTGGCCAGAAACACTGAAGCTTTCTTT. Its protein product is CASSLLARNTEAFF.

V gene TRBV2 combines with J gene TRBJ1-5, with D unresolved. The V gene's germline CDR1 is SNHLY and CDR2 FYNNEI. The CDR3 contains 14 residues. V shed 3 bases and J shed 5 bases, with 11 bases lying between them. CDR3 nucleotide sequence: TGTGCCAGCAGTGAGGTGTCAGGTGATCAGCCCCAGCATTTT. It translates to CASSEVSGDQPQHF.

This clone was picked up one time. Here the CDR3 DNA reads TGTGCCAGCAGTTGGGACAGGGGGACCGATAGCAATCAGCCCCAGCATTTT. Protein: CASSWDRGTDSNQPQHF. The rearrangement links TRBV28 to TRBJ1-5; 11 nucleotides agree with TRBD1. Trimming cost V 4 bases and J 0 bases; bases outside gene matches: 5. CDR1 is MDHEN, CDR2 SYDVKM, per germline. The CDR3 extends over 17 amino acids.

This sequence joins TRBV7-6 and TRBJ2-3; maybe TRBD1 (5 bases). Trimming left V 0 bases short and J 4 bases short, with 17 bases between. Germline V CDR1 and CDR2: SGHVS, FNYEAQ. The CDR3 length is 17 residues. The CDR3 nucleotides are TGTGCCAGCAGCTTAGCAGGGAAGGGGATTGGGGCAGATACGCAGTATTTT. Translation: CASSLAGKGIGADTQYF.

This rearrangement joins TRBV4-1 to TRBJ1-4; the match to TRBD1 covers 7 bases. The V gene's germline CDR1 is MGHRA and CDR2 YSYEKL. V was clipped by 3 bases and J by 11 bases; unmatched bases: 15. This CDR3 is 16 amino acids long. As DNA, the CDR3 is TGCGCCAGCAGCCAGCCCGGACAGGTGGGGTTTGGGAAACTGTTTTTT. This codes for CASSQPGQVGFGKLFF.

The chain uses TRBV15 and TRBJ1-2; 7 bases align to TRBD1. The junction had 7 bases not matched to a gene; V was cut back by 5 bases and J by 4 bases. Germline V gene sequence: CDR1 LNHNV, CDR2 YYDKDF (reference sequence). The CDR3 is 14 residues long. The CDR3 spells CATSVRGGLYGYTF. CDR3 bases: TGTGCCACCAGCGTCCGAGGGGGCCTCTATGGCTACACCTTC.

The V gene is TRBV18, the J gene TRBJ1-3; D gene ambiguous. Trimming pared 3 bases from V and 1 base from J, leaving 4 bases between. The CDR3 sequence is 13 residues long. Germline CDR1 is KGHSH and CDR2 is LQKENI. For the CDR3, the DNA is TGTGCCAGCTCACCCCCATCTGGAAACACCATATATTTT. This gives the protein CASSPPSGNTIYF.

The V call is TRBV7-2, the J call TRBJ2-7; 9 bases agree with TRBD2. Germline loops: CDR1 SGHTA, CDR2 FQGNSA. CDR3 length: 15 residues. V was pared by 1 base and J by 4 bases, with 5 bases of the junction left unmatched. DNA of the CDR3: TGTGCCAGCAGCTTAGGCGGGAGGGCCCAATACGAGCAGTACTTC. Translating it yields CASSLGGRAQYEQYF. Filled out from reference TRBV7-2 and TRBJ2-7, the complete variable domain reads GAGVSQSPSNKVTEKGKDVELRCDPISGHTALYWYRQSLGQGLEFLIYFQGNSAPDKSGLPSDRFSAERTGGSVSTLTIQRTQQEDSAVYLCASSLGGRAQYEQYFGPGTRLTVT.

On this clone: The DNA is omitted, as the CDR3 cannot be located on it reliably, and the CDR3 follows TCRdb's listing. This rearrangement joins TRBV7-9 to TRBJ2-4; the D call of TRBD2 is as the table states it, not checked on the DNA. The V gene's germline CDR1 is SEHNR and CDR2 FQNEAQ (reference sequence). The CDR3 length equals 14 residues, ends included. The CDR3 spells CASSLVASGNIRYF.

In its sample, this clone was seen once. This sequence joins TRBV15 and TRBJ2-6; perhaps TRBD1 as D (7 bases). V was shortened by 5 bases and J by 2 bases, with 16 bases between the two germline ends. The CDR3 extends over 17 amino acids. Germline CDR1 and CDR2: LNHNV and YYDKDF (reference sequence). CDR3: CATSGLLTGAGANVLTF. CDR3 nucleotide sequence: TGTGCCACCAGCGGACTACTAACAGGGGCTGGGGCCAACGTCCTGACTTTC.